Listed below are T cell receptor beta chains from one sample, sequenced in a study of T-cell memory formation after mild COVID-19. A single record per CDR3 protein comes from TCRdb applying MiXCR to the 5' RACE reads. The profile shows roughly 450,000 distinct CDR3 sequences, about 18% of them singletons. Sequencing was carried out using PBMCs or a T cell subset sorted from them (not recorded which). The origin of the receptors is an adult woman who had mild COVID-19 (a few samples of this study predate the infection). Cell type and time point are not known. The CDR3 runs from the conserved cysteine through the conserved F or W. D genes are given only for firm matches. Clone size, where shown, is once, few, many, or a class for clones that have expanded.

j_call,d_call,v_call,clone_size,cdr3_nt,cdr3_aa
TRBJ2-5,TRBD1,TRBV3-1,few,TGTGCCAGCAGCCCTTGGACAGGGGGTGAGACCCAGTACTTC,CASSPWTGGETQYF
TRBJ1-1,TRBD1,TRBV19,NA,TGTGCCAGTAACACAGGGGAAGTCAACACTGAAGCTTTCTTT,CASNTGEVNTEAFF
TRBJ2-7,NA,TRBV24-1,NA,TGTGCCACCAGTGAACCACAGTTCTACGAGCAGTACTTC,CATSEPQFYEQYF
TRBJ2-1,NA,TRBV9,NA,TGTGCCAGCAGCGCCGGGAATAGCGGAAACAATGAGCAGTTCTTC,CASSAGNSGNNEQFF
TRBJ2-3,NA,TRBV5-5,many,TGTGCCAGCAGCGACACCCCAGCAGATACGCAGTATTTT,CASSDTPADTQYF
TRBJ2-2,TRBD2,TRBV20-1,few,TGCAGTGCTAGACCTTGGACTAGCGGCTACACCGGGGAGCTGTTTTTT,CSARPWTSGYTGELFF
TRBJ2-7,NA,TRBV6-2/TRBV6-3,NA,TGTGCCAGCAGTTACGGATGGAGCCTAGGCCCCGAGTCGGCCGAGCAGTACTTC,CASSYGWSLGPESAEQYF
TRBJ2-1,NA,TRBV5-1,NA,TGCGCCAGCAGTTATAGGGGCCATGAGCAGTTCTTC,CASSYRGHEQFF
TRBJ2-7,NA,TRBV10-3,NA,TGTGCCATCAGCGACGCCGGCTACGAGCAGTACTTC,CAISDAGYEQYF
TRBJ2-7,NA,TRBV15,few,TGTGCCACCAGCAGAGCGCCAGGTCGGGAGCAGTACTTC,CATSRAPGREQYF
TRBJ1-1,NA,TRBV5-5,NA,TGTGCCAGCAGCTTGGCGTACGCAAACACTGAAGCTTTCTTT,CASSLAYANTEAFF
TRBJ2-7,NA,TRBV7-9,few,TGTGCCAGCAGCCATAATCAGGATCCCTACGAGCAGTACTTC,CASSHNQDPYEQYF
TRBJ2-1,TRBD1,TRBV29-1,few,TGCAGCGTGATGGACAGGGGGGCCTCCTACAATGAGCAGTTCTTC,CSVMDRGASYNEQFF
TRBJ1-1,NA,TRBV5-1,few,TGCGCCAGCAGCTTGATCACACAGGGTGAAGCTTTCTTT,CASSLITQGEAFF
TRBJ2-7,NA,TRBV11-2,NA,TGTGCCAGCAGGGGAATCCAGGGGAACGAGCAGTACTTC,CASRGIQGNEQYF
TRBJ2-2,TRBD2,TRBV4-1,few,TGCGCCAGCAGCCCACTCGGGACTAGCGGGGGGGCCGGGGAGCTGTTTTTT,CASSPLGTSGGAGELFF
TRBJ2-1,NA,TRBV9,few,TGTGCCAGCAGCGTAGCCCCGAGCTCCTACAATGAGCAGTTCTTC,CASSVAPSSYNEQFF
TRBJ1-2,NA,TRBV7-9,NA,TGTGCCAGCAGCTCATCCTTCGGAGTTCCCGCGACCTATGGCTACACCTTC,CASSSSFGVPATYGYTF
TRBJ1-2,NA,TRBV12-3/TRBV12-4,NA,TGTGCCAGCAGTTTCGACGGATATAACTATGGCTACACCTTC,CASSFDGYNYGYTF
TRBJ1-2,NA,TRBV4-2,NA,TGTGCCAGCAGCCAAGTCGGCACTATTGGCTACACCTTC,CASSQVGTIGYTF
TRBJ2-1,TRBD2,TRBV7-9,few,TGTGCCAGCAGCTTAGATCTTAGCGGGGGATTTGAGCAGTTCTTC,CASSLDLSGGFEQFF
TRBJ2-3,TRBD1,TRBV6-5,NA,TGTGCCAGCAGAATGCTGCGGACAGGGTCAGATACGCAGTATTTT,CASRMLRTGSDTQYF
TRBJ2-1,NA,TRBV6-2/TRBV6-3,few,TGTGCCAGCAGCCGCCTCCTAGAATCAATAGGCGGTGAGCAGTTCTTC,CASSRLLESIGGEQFF
TRBJ1-4,TRBD1,TRBV27,NA,TGTGCCAGCAGTCCTCAGACAGGGGGTAATGAAAAACTGTTTTTT,CASSPQTGGNEKLFF
TRBJ1-3,TRBD1,TRBV2,few,TGTGCCAGCAGTGGGGGACAGGGATCATACTCTGGAAACACCATATATTTT,CASSGGQGSYSGNTIYF
TRBJ2-5,NA,TRBV24-1,NA,TGTGCCACCGGTGCCAGGGGACAAGAGACCCAGTACTTC,CATGARGQETQYF